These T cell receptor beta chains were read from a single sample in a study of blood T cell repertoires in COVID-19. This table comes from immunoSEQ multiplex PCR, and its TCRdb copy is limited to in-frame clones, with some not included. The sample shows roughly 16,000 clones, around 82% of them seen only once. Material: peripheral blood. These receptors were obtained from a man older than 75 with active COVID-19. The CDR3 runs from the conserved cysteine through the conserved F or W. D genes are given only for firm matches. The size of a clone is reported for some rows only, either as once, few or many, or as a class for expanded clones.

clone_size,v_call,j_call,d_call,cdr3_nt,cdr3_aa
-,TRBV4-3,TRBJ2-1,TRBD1,TGCGCCAGCAGCCAAGATAGTGGCAGGGGGCTCTCCTACAATGAGCAGTTCTTC,CASSQDSGRGLSYNEQFF
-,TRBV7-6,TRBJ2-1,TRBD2,TGTGCCAGCAGTCAATCCGGGGCTAGCGGGAGCTCCTACAATGAGCAGTTCTTC,CASSQSGASGSSYNEQFF
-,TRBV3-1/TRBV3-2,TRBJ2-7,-,TGTGCCAGCAGCCAAGATCGGCAGGGAATGGCCGAGCAGTACTTC,CASSQDRQGMAEQYF
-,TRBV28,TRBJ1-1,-,TGTGCCAGCAGCTCGCGTTGGGGCCGGAACACTGAAGCTTTCTTT,CASSSRWGRNTEAFF
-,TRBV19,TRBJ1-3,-,TGTGCCAGTAGGGAGGCGGGGACGGAAGGAAACACCATATATTTT,CASREAGTEGNTIYF
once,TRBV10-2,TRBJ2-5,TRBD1,TGCGCCAGCAGTGACAGGGGGCGGCAAGAGACCCAGTACTTC,CASSDRGRQETQYF
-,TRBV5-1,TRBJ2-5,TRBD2,TGCGCCAGCAGTTCTCTAGCGGAAGAGACCCAGTACTTC,CASSSLAEETQYF
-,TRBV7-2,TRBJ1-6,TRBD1,TGTGCCAGCAGCCAAAACAGGGGCCGTTCACCCCTCCACTTT,CASSQNRGRSPLHF
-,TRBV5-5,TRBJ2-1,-,TGTGCCAGCACCCGGGGGTGGGGAGAGCAGTTCTTC,CASTRGWGEQFF
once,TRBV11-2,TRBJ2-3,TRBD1,TGTGCCAGCAGCCCTACAGGGGGCTTAGATACGCAGTATTTT,CASSPTGGLDTQYF
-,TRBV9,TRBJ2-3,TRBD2,TGTGCCAGCAGCCCCCTCCGAGGGGAGGGGAGCACAGATACGCAGTATTTT,CASSPLRGEGSTDTQYF
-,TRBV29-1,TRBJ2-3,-,TGCAGCGTTGTCGGGAGTATCACAGATACGCAGTATTTT,CSVVGSITDTQYF
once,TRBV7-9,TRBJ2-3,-,TGTGCCAGCAGCTTACTCGGTACAGTTATCCCAGATACGCAGTATTTT,CASSLLGTVIPDTQYF
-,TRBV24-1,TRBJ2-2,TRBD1,TGTGCCACCAGTGATTTGGGATCGTGGGACAGGGGGAACACCGGGGAGCTGTTTTTT,CATSDLGSWDRGNTGELFF
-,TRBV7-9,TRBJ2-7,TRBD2,TGTGCCAGCAGCTCAGGACTAGCGGGGAAGTACTTC,CASSSGLAGKYF
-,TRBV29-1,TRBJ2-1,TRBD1,TGCAGCGTGGCACAGGGGGGCAATGAGCAGTTCTTC,CSVAQGGNEQFF
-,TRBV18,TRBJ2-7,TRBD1,TGTGCCAGCTCATCAGGGGGTGAGCAGTACTTC,CASSSGGEQYF
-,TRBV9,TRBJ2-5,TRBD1,TGTGCCAGCAGCGCCCGGCAGGGGGCATGGCAAGAGACCCAGTACTTC,CASSARQGAWQETQYF
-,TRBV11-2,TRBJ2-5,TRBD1,TGTGCCAGCAGCTTAGGGACGACAGGGGTCTACGAGACCCAGTACTTC,CASSLGTTGVYETQYF
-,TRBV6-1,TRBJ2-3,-,TGTGCCAGCAGTGCCGTGAGGGATGAGATCACAGATACGCAGTATTTT,CASSAVRDEITDTQYF
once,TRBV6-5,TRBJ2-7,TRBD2,TGTGCCAGCAGAACGCCGAGCGGGACGGAGCAGTACTTC,CASRTPSGTEQYF
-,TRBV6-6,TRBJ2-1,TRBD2,TGTGCCAGCAGGAGTAGCGGGACGCCAGCCTACAATGAGCAGTTCTTC,CASRSSGTPAYNEQFF
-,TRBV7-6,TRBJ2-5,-,TGTGCCAGCAGCTTACAAACCGGGACAATCGCGGAGACCCAGTACTTC,CASSLQTGTIAETQYF
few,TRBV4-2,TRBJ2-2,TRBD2,TGTGCCAGCAGCCAAAGCAGTGGTAGCGGGAGGTCGAACACCGGGGAGCTGTTTTTT,CASSQSSGSGRSNTGELFF
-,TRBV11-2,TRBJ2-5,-,TGTGCCAGCAGCTCGACTGGGGGGTCGTTAGAGACCCAGTACTTC,CASSSTGGSLETQYF
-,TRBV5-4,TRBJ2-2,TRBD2,TGTGCCAGCAGCCGTCTAGCGGGAGTCTCCGGGGAGCTGTTTTTT,CASSRLAGVSGELFF
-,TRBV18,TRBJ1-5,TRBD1,TGTGCCAGCTCCGGACAGGGGAGACAGCCCCAGCATTTT,CASSGQGRQPQHF
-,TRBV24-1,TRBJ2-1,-,TGTGCCGCCTCCCTCCCCGGGTTGAACAATGAGCAGTTCTTC,CAASLPGLNNEQFF
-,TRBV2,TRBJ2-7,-,TGTGCCAGCAGCCCCTTTCCCAGCCAGGGGGAGCAGTACTTC,CASSPFPSQGEQYF